The 25 T cell receptor beta chains in this list originate from one sample, sequenced in a study of response to subunit inactivated influenza vaccine. A single record per CDR3 protein comes from TCRdb applying MiXCR to the RT-PCR reads. The sample carries approximately 500,000 distinct CDR3 sequences, 10% to 15% recorded once. The sample here was PBMCs from blood, taken roughly 6 weeks after vaccination. Source of these receptors: a man aged 45-65 years who received an inactivated influenza vaccine.

This clonotype was counted between two and nine times. The chain is built from TRBV5-6 and TRBJ2-3; D is undetermined. Trimming shortened V by 1 base and J by 6 bases, and 6 bases separated the two germline ends. CDR1 and CDR2 from the germline V gene are SGHDT and YYEEEE. The length of the CDR3 is 12 residues. The CDR3 loop reads CASSLKEDTQYF. The CDR3 DNA follows: TGTGCCAGCAGCTTGAAAGAGGATACGCAGTATTTT.

The chain employs TRBV12-3 or TRBV12-4 and TRBJ2-6; D call uncertain. This CDR3 region has 17 residues. Trimming shortened V by 6 bases and J by 0 bases, and 15 bases separated the two germline ends. The CDR3 sequence is CASRPFLSLSGANVLTF. The CDR3 DNA is TGTGCCAGCAGGCCCTTCCTTTCCCTCTCTGGGGCCAACGTCCTGACTTTC.

This clonotype was counted between two and nine times. The rearrangement joins TRBV29-1 to TRBJ2-7, with 7 nucleotides matching TRBD2. J was trimmed by 3 bases and V by 3 bases; bases with no gene match: 8. The CDR3 runs 14 residues. Germline V gene lookup returns CDR1 SQVTM and CDR2 ANQGSEA. The CDR3 loop reads CSVEVSGSGYEQYF. CDR3 nucleotides: TGCAGCGTTGAGGTTAGCGGGTCGGGCTACGAGCAGTACTTC.

J is TRBJ2-3 and V is TRBV4-3, with 8 positions matching TRBD2. Germline values: CDR1 LGHNA, CDR2 YSLEER. J gave up 0 bases and V 2 bases, and 4 bases lay outside the gene matches. The CDR3 is made up of 16 amino acids. The CDR3 loop is CASSQLAGTSTDTQYF. The CDR3 DNA reads as TGCGCCAGCAGCCAATTAGCGGGGACAAGCACAGATACGCAGTATTTT.

V usage is TRBV11-2 and J usage is TRBJ2-1, with 10 bases that match TRBD2. CDR3 size: 20 residues. Germline V CDR1 and CDR2: SGHAT, FQNNGV. J was trimmed by 0 bases and V by 2 bases; bases with no gene match: 13. CDR3 nucleotides: TGTGCCAGCAGCTTAAACGGTCGGCTACTAGCGGGGAGCTCCTACAATGAGCAGTTCTTC. Its translation is CASSLNGRLLAGSSYNEQFF.

V usage is TRBV5-6 and J usage is TRBJ1-6, with D possibly being TRBD1 (5 bases). The germline gives CDR1 SGHDT, CDR2 YYEEEE. V was pared by 2 bases and J by 10 bases, with 13 bases between. The length of the CDR3 is 14 residues. CDR3 DNA: TGTGCCAGCAGCTTCTTGGGAGGGGACTCACCCCTCCACTTT. Translating it yields CASSFLGGDSPLHF.

This clonotype was detected only a few times. CDR3 region: CSADPGTSGVYEQFF. The CDR3 coding sequence is TGCAGTGCTGACCCCGGGACTAGCGGGGTCTATGAGCAGTTCTTC. V is TRBV20-1 and J is TRBJ2-1; 13 nucleotides line up with TRBD2. The CDR3 is 15 residues long. Unmatched junction bases numbered 9, after V lost 5 bases and J lost 8 bases. Germline lookup yields CDR1 DFQATT and CDR2 SNEGSKA (reference sequence).

This clonotype was observed at least ten times. V is TRBV7-8 and J is TRBJ2-3; D remains unclear. Germline CDR1 is SGHVS and CDR2 is FQNEAQ. CDR3 length: 14 residues. Trimming cost V 6 bases and J 5 bases, with 15 bases left between them. The CDR3 DNA reads as TGTGCCAGCAGAAACAAGCTCTCGCAAGATACGCAGTATTTT. This gives the protein CASRNKLSQDTQYF.

This clonotype has just a few counts. V is TRBV6-2 or TRBV6-3 and J is TRBJ2-7, with TRBD1 identical over 7 bases. CDR3 length: 14 amino acids. The J segment lost 4 bases and the V segment lost 4 bases, leaving 7 bases of the junction unmatched. CDR1 is MNHEY and CDR2 is SVGEGT in the germline V gene. The CDR3 spells CASSLIPGQYEQYF. The CDR3 DNA reads TGTGCCAGCAGTTTAATCCCGGGACAGTACGAGCAGTACTTC.

The rearrangement links TRBV29-1 to TRBJ2-5; 9 nucleotides agree with TRBD2. Germline values: CDR1 SQVTM, CDR2 ANQGSEA. CDR3 length: 14 residues. After removal of 3 bases from V and 5 bases from J, the junction contained 7 bases not matched to a gene. As DNA, the CDR3 is TGCAGCGTTGATCGGCTAGCGGGGAGTGAGACCCAGTACTTC. This translates into CSVDRLAGSETQYF.

This clonotype was observed a handful of times. V is TRBV30 and J is TRBJ2-1, with TRBD2 matching 11 bases. V gave up 3 bases and J gave up 9 bases; unmatched junction bases: 1. The CDR3 contains 12 residues. CDR1 and CDR2 (germline): GTSNPN, SVGIG (reference sequence). CDR3 residues: CAWRLAGVEQFF. The DNA for the CDR3 is TGTGCCTGGAGACTAGCGGGAGTTGAGCAGTTCTTC.

This clonotype was recorded a few times. The CDR3 DNA follows: TGTGCCACCAGTGATCCCACTGGGGCAAGTAATGAGCAGTTCTTC. Its translation is CATSDPTGASNEQFF. The gene calls are TRBV24-1 and TRBJ2-1, with D tentatively TRBD1 (5 bases). Germline V gene sequence: CDR1 KGHDR, CDR2 SFDVKD. V dropped 3 bases and J dropped 7 bases, with 15 bases sitting between them. The CDR3 runs 15 residues.

V usage is TRBV6-2 or TRBV6-3 and J usage is TRBJ2-7, with 9 bases identical to TRBD1. Germline V lookup: CDR1 MNHEY, CDR2 SVGEGT. The CDR3 contains 15 residues. The V gene end was trimmed by 5 bases and the J gene end by 4 bases; junction bases not matched to a gene: 9. The CDR3 region is CASSDYAGQGYEQYF. The CDR3 DNA follows: TGTGCCAGCAGTGACTATGCCGGACAGGGGTACGAGCAGTACTTC.

The chain joins TRBV24-1 to TRBJ2-3; D perhaps matches TRBD1 (6 bases). The CDR3 extends over 15 amino acids. Germline values: CDR1 KGHDR, CDR2 SFDVKD. The V gene lost 9 bases and the J gene lost 3 bases, with 18 bases spanning the gap. CDR3 DNA: TGTGCCACCTCCTCACAGGGCGAACCGACAGATACGCAGTATTTT. Protein product: CATSSQGEPTDTQYF.

A few counts support this clonotype. The chain joins TRBV27 to TRBJ2-6, with no clear D. Trimming removed 4 bases from V and 0 bases from J, with 10 bases in between. This CDR3 region has 16 residues. The germline CDR1 and CDR2 sequences are MNHEY and SMNVEV (reference sequence). The DNA of the CDR3 is TGTGCCAGCAGTTCCCCGTCCGCCTCTGGGGCCAACGTCCTGACTTTC. Its protein is CASSSPSASGANVLTF.

The V and J genes are TRBV7-6 and TRBJ1-5; D gene unclear. The germline V and J ends were trimmed by 3 bases and 2 bases, with 17 bases remaining between them. The CDR3 is 17 residues long. Germline V CDR1 and CDR2: SGHVS, FNYEAQ. As DNA, the CDR3 is TGTGCCAGCAGCTTCTCAGCGGGGAACAAACGCAATCAGCCCCAGCATTTT. This sequence encodes CASSFSAGNKRNQPQHF.

The rearrangement uses TRBV25-1 and TRBJ2-2, with TRBD1 as a possible D gene (5 bases). CDR3 length: 14 amino acids. V shed 2 bases and J shed 4 bases, with 8 bases lying between them. CDR1 and CDR2 from the germline V gene are MGHDK and SYGVNS. Here the CDR3 DNA reads TGTGCCAGCAGTGAAAGGACACCCACCGGGGAGCTGTTTTTT. This translates into CASSERTPTGELFF.

In its sample, this clonotype was seen a few times. This chain uses TRBV7-2 with TRBJ2-1, with D unclear. Per germline, CDR1 SGHTA and CDR2 FQGNSA. V shed 1 base and J shed 5 bases, with 9 bases lying between them. The CDR3 sequence is 14 residues long. CDR3 loop: CASSLGGWDNEQFF. CDR3 nucleotides: TGTGCCAGCAGCTTAGGCGGCTGGGACAATGAGCAGTTCTTC.

In its sample, this clonotype was seen a few times. The V and J genes are TRBV6-5 and TRBJ2-2; D is ambiguous. V was clipped by 5 bases and J by 7 bases, with 5 bases between them. CDR1 MNHEY and CDR2 SVGAGI come from the germline V gene. This CDR3 has 11 amino acids. CDR3 protein: CASSGLGELFF. Written as DNA, the CDR3 is TGTGCCAGCAGTGGCCTCGGGGAGCTGTTTTTT.

This clonotype has more than one count but fewer than ten. The rearrangement links TRBV12-3 or TRBV12-4 to TRBJ2-7, with a weak D call TRBD1 (5 bases). The CDR3 spans 16 residues. V gave up 4 bases and J gave up 1 base, with 17 bases separating them. The CDR3 DNA is TGTGCCAGCAGTTCTGGACATCTACGAGCATCCTACGAGCAGTACTTC. This translates into CASSSGHLRASYEQYF.

This clonotype was counted between two and nine times. The genes are TRBV20-1 and TRBJ2-7; 8 nucleotides align to TRBD1. Germline lookup yields CDR1 DFQATT and CDR2 SNEGSKA (reference sequence). CDR3 size: 14 residues. The junction had 11 bases not matched to a gene; V was cut back by 6 bases and J by 4 bases. CDR3 DNA: TGCAGTGCCAATCACCGGGACAGGCGGTACGAGCAGTACTTC. This sequence encodes CSANHRDRRYEQYF.

This clonotype was seen a handful of times. V and J are TRBV11-2 and TRBJ2-1, with D possibly TRBD1 on 6 matching bases. The CDR3 loop spans 14 amino acids. Per the germline V gene, CDR1 is SGHAT and CDR2 is FQNNGV. V dropped 5 bases and J dropped 6 bases, with 14 bases sitting between them. In nucleotides, the CDR3 is TGTGCCAGCAGCCAAGAAAGGGGGATCAATGAGCAGTTCTTC. Translating it yields CASSQERGINEQFF.

V and J are TRBV5-1 and TRBJ2-7, with a tentative D call TRBD1 (6 bases). CDR1 is SGHRS and CDR2 is YFSETQ in the germline V gene. V lost 5 bases and J lost 3, with 21 bases in between. The CDR3 runs to 16 residues. The CDR3 sequence is CASRGTPGGGNYEQYF. The CDR3 region has the DNA TGCGCCAGCAGAGGGACCCCCGGTGGGGGCAACTACGAGCAGTACTTC.

This clonotype appeared a few times. At one end the junction does not follow the germline gene, possibly because of a read error. The chain employs TRBV5-6 and TRBJ2-3, with a weak D call TRBD1 (6 bases). The CDR3 is 15 residues long. Per the germline V gene, CDR1 is SGHDT and CDR2 is YYEEEE. The CDR3 DNA follows: TGTGCCAGCACCTCCCTCTGGGGGCCGGTTACGCTCCTAATATTT. Translating it yields CASTSLWGPVTLLIF.

This chain joins TRBV30 and TRBJ1-5, with 7 bases that match TRBD1. Germline V gene sequence: CDR1 GTSNPN, CDR2 SVGIG (reference sequence). J gave up 4 bases and V 2 bases, and 5 bases lay outside the gene matches. The CDR3 contains 14 residues. The CDR3 bases are TGTGCCTGGAGTTCCGGGACAGCTAATCAGCCCCAGCATTTT. It codes for CAWSSGTANQPQHF.